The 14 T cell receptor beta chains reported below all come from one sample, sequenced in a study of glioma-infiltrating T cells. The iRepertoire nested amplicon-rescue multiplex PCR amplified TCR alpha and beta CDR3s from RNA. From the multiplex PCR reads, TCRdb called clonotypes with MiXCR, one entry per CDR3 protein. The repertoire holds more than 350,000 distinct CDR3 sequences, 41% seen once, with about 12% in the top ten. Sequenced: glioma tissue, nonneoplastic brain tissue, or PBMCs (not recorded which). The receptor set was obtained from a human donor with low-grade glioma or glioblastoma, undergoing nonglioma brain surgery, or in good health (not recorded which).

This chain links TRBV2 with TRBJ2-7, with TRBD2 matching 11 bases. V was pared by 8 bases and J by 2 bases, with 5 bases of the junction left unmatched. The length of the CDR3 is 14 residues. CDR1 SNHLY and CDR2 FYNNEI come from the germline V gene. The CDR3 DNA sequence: TGTGCCAGCCGGACTAGCGGGCAGACCTACGAGCAGTACTTC. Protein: CASRTSGQTYEQYF.

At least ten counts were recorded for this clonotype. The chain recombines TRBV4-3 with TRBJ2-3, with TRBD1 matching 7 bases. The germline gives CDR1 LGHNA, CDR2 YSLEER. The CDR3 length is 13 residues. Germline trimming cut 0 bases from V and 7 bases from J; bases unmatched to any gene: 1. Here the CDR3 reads CASSQETGNTQYF. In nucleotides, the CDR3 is TGCGCCAGCAGCCAAGAGACAGGGAATACGCAGTATTTT.

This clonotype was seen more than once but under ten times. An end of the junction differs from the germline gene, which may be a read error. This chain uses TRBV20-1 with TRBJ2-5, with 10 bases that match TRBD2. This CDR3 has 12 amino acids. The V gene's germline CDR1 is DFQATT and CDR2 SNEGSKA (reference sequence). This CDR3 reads CSARDRRLAGDF. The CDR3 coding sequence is TGCAGTGCTAGAGATCGGAGGCTAGCGGGAGACTTC.

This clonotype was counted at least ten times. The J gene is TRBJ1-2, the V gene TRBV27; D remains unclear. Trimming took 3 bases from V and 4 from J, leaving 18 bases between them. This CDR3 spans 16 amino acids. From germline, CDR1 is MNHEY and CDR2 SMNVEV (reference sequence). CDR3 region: CASSFGSAPSSYGYTF. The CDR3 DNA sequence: TGTGCCAGCAGTTTCGGATCGGCACCTTCTAGCTATGGCTACACCTTC.

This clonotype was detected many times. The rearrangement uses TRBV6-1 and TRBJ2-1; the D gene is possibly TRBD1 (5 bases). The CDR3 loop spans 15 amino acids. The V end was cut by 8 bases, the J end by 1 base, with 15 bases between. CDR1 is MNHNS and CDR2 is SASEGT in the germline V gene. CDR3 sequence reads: CASQALRQSYNEQFF. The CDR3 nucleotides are TGTGCCAGCCAGGCGCTAAGACAGTCCTACAATGAGCAGTTCTTC.

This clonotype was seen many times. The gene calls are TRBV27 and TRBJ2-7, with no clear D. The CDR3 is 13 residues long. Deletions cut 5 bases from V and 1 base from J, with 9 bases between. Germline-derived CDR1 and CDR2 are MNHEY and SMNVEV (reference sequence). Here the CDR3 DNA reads TGTGCCAGCAGTCCTTACCCGTCCTACGAGCAGTACTTC. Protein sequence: CASSPYPSYEQYF.

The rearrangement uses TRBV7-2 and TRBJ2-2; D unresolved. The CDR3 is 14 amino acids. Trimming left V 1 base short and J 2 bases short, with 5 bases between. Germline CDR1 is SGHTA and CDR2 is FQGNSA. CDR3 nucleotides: TGTGCCAGCAGCTTAGAGATTAACACCGGGGAGCTGTTTTTT. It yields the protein CASSLEINTGELFF.

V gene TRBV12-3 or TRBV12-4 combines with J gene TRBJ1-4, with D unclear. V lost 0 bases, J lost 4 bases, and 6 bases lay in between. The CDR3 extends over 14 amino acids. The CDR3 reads CASSLASFNEKLFF. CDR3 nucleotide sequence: TGTGCCAGCAGTTTAGCCTCTTTTAATGAAAAACTGTTTTTT.

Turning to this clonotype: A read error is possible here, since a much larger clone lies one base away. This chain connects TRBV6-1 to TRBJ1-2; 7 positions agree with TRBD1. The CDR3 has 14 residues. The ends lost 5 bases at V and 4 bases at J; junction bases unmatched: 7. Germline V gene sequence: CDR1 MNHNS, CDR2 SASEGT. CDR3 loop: CASSCGTAAYGYTF. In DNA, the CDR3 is TGTGCCAGCAGTTGCGGGACAGCCGCCTATGGCTACACCTTC.

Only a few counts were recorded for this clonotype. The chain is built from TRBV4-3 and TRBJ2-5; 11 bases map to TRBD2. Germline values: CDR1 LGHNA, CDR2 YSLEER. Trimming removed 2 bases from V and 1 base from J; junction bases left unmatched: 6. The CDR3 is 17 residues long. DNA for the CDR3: TGCGCCAGCAGCCAAACTAGCGGGAGCGGGTTCCAAGAGACCCAGTACTTC. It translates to CASSQTSGSGFQETQYF.

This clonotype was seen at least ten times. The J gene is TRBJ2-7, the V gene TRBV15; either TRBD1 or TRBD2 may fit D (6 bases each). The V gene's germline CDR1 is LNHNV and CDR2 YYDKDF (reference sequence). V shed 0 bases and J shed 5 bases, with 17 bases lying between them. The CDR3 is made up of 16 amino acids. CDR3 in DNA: TGTGCCACCAGCAGAGATCGGCCCTCAAGGGGGGACGAGCAGTACTTC. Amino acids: CATSRDRPSRGDEQYF.

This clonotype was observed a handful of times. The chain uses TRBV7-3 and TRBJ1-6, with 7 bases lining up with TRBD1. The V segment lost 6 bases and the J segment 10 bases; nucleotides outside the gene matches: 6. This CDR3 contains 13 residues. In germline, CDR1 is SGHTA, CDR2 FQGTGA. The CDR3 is CASSFTGDSPLHF. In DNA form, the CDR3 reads TGTGCCAGCAGTTTTACAGGGGACTCACCCCTCCACTTT.

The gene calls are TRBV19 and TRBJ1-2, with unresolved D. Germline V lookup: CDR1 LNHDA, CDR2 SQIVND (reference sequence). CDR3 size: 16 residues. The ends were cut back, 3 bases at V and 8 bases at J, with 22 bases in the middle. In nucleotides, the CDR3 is TGTGCCAGTAGTATGACGGCTCTACTCGCCCCTGAGGGCTACACCTTC. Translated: CASSMTALLAPEGYTF.

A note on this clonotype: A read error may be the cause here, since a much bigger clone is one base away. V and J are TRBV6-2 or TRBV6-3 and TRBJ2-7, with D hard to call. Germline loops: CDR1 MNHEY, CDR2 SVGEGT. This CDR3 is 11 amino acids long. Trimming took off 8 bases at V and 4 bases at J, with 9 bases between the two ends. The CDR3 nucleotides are TGTGCCAGCGAGACTGGGTACGAGCAGTACTTC. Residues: CASETGYEQYF.